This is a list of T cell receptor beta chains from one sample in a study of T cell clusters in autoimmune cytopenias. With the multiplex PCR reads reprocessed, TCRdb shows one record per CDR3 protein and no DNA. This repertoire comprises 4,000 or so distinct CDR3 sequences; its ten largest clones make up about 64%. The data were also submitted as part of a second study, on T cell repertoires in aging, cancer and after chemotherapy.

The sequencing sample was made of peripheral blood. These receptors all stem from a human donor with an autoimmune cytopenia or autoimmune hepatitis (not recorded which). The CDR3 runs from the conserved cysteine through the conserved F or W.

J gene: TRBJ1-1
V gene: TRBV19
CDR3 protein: CASRAENTEAFF

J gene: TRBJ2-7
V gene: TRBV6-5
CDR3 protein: CASSRQKSGEQYF

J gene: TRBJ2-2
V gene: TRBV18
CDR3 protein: CASSPTVVEELFF

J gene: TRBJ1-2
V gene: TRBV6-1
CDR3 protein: CASSSSNRGRVGYTF

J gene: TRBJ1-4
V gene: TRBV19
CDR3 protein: CASSPTGDNEKLFF

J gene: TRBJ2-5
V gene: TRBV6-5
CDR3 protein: CASRPINEETQYF

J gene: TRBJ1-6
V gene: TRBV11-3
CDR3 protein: CASSLDDPTNSPLHF

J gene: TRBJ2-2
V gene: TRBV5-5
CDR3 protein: CASTTGGHTGELFF

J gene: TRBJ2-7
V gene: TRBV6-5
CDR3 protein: CASRTGGQGVSYEQYF

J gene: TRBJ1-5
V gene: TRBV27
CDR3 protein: CASSLQATSNQPQHF